Listed here are 31 T cell receptor beta chains from one sample, sequenced in a study of T cells in localized non-small cell lung cancer. The repertoire was sequenced with immunoSEQ multiplex PCR; TCRdb's copy has only in-frame clones and lacks some. The sample holds roughly 34,000 clones, 70% to 90% seen once. The sequences come from peripheral blood, collected before any cancer treatment. These receptors were obtained from a male donor at least 60 years old with stage III lung adenocarcinoma.

This clone was counted between two and nine times. This rearrangement joins TRBV11-3 to TRBJ2-1, with D possibly matching TRBD2 (6 bases). The germline V gene encodes CDR1 SGHNT and CDR2 YENEEA. V lost 1 base, J lost 5 bases, and 9 bases lay in between. The CDR3 consists of 14 residues. CDR3: CASSLGGGNNEQFF. CDR3 bases: TGTGCCAGCAGCTTAGGTGGGGGGAACAATGAGCAGTTCTTC.

CDR3: CASSQMGPDNEQFF. CDR3 DNA sequence: TGTGCCAGCAGCCAGATGGGTCCAGACAATGAGCAGTTCTTC. V and J are TRBV14 and TRBJ2-1, with D uncertain. V was cut by 3 bases and J by 5 bases, with 11 bases left in between. Germline V lookup: CDR1 SGHDN, CDR2 FVKESK. This CDR3 comprises 14 residues.

V gene TRBV5-1 combines with J gene TRBJ2-5; D ambiguous. V was trimmed by 4 bases and J by 1 base, leaving 14 bases between them. The CDR3 has 15 residues. The germline V gene has CDR1 SGHRS and CDR2 YFSETQ. The CDR3 region is CASSDGVQTQETQYF. CDR3 coding DNA: TGCGCCAGCAGCGATGGGGTCCAGACCCAAGAGACCCAGTACTTC.

The chain employs TRBV27 and TRBJ1-1, with D hard to call. The germline V gene encodes CDR1 MNHEY and CDR2 SMNVEV (reference sequence). The CDR3 has 14 amino acids. V shed 5 bases and J shed 2 bases, with 12 bases lying between them. DNA of the CDR3: TGTGCCAGCAGTCCCCGCGCCACAAACACTGAAGCTTTCTTT. Its protein product is CASSPRATNTEAFF.

The V and J genes are TRBV6-6 and TRBJ1-4; TRBD1 matches 9 bases. The ends lost 5 bases at V and 7 bases at J; junction bases unmatched: 8. Germline CDR1 and CDR2: MNHNY and SVGAGI (reference sequence). The CDR3 runs to 15 residues. The CDR3 region is CASSDYRGPLEKLFF. Here the CDR3 DNA reads TGTGCCAGCAGTGATTACAGGGGGCCACTTGAAAAACTGTTTTTT.

This sequence joins TRBV28 and TRBJ1-2; a possible D gene is TRBD1 (5 bases). The CDR3 is made up of 13 amino acids. CDR1 MDHEN and CDR2 SYDVKM come from the germline V gene. The V gene lost 9 bases and the J gene lost 7 bases, with 18 bases spanning the gap. The CDR3 nucleotides are TGTGCCAGTGCGCGGGGGACCCTTCGTGGCTACACCTTC. It yields the protein CASARGTLRGYTF.

This sequence joins TRBV7-2 and TRBJ2-7, with D tentatively TRBD1 (5 bases). Germline CDR1 is SGHTA and CDR2 is FQGNSA. The CDR3 is 15 amino acids. Trimming removed 8 bases at V and 2 bases at J, with 19 bases between. CDR3 loop: CASVGPDIGTYEQYF. In nucleotides, the CDR3 is TGTGCCAGCGTCGGTCCGGACATCGGAACCTACGAGCAGTACTTC.

The chain links TRBV5-1 to TRBJ2-7; tentative D call: TRBD2 (5 bases). CDR1 and CDR2 (germline): SGHRS, YFSETQ. Trimming pared 7 bases from V and 6 bases from J, leaving 17 bases between. This CDR3 has 13 amino acids. CDR3 sequence (DNA): TGCGCCAGCGGACCGAGGGAGTTCGGCGAGCAGTACTTC. Protein sequence: CASGPREFGEQYF.

The CDR3 DNA is TGTGCCAGCAGTGTATACTTGAACACTGAAGCTTTCTTT. This encodes CASSVYLNTEAFF. The chain recombines TRBV2 with TRBJ1-1; no definite D call. Germline CDR1 SNHLY, CDR2 FYNNEI. V was shortened by 4 bases and J by 0 bases, with 6 bases between the two germline ends. The CDR3 covers 13 residues.

The chain carries TRBV30 and TRBJ1-5; D ambiguous. The ends were cut back, 5 bases at V and 3 bases at J, with 11 bases in the middle. The CDR3 is made up of 13 amino acids. Per the germline V gene, CDR1 is GTSNPN and CDR2 is SVGIG (reference sequence). This CDR3 reads CAWGNSFNQPQHF. CDR3 nucleotide sequence: TGTGCCTGGGGGAATAGTTTCAATCAGCCCCAGCATTTT.

The chain recombines TRBV11-2 with TRBJ2-2; 7 bases are a match to TRBD2. The ends lost 5 bases at V and 4 bases at J; junction bases unmatched: 10. From germline, CDR1 is SGHAT and CDR2 FQNNGV. CDR3 length equals 16 residues. The CDR3 nucleotides are TGTGCCAGCAGCCCTGGGGGGAGCGGGGTCACCGGGGAGCTGTTTTTT. Translating it yields CASSPGGSGVTGELFF. Drawing the rest from reference TRBV11-2 and TRBJ2-2, the complete variable domain is EAGVAQSPRYKIIEKRQSVAFWCNPISGHATLYWYQQILGQGPKLLIQFQNNGVVDDSQLPKDRFSAERLKGVDSTLKIQPAKLEDSAVYLCASSPGGSGVTGELFFGEGSRLTVL.

Concerning this clone: The sample carries other DNA sequences with the same CDR3. The V call is TRBV19, the J call TRBJ1-6, with D tentatively TRBD1 (5 bases). Per the germline V gene, CDR1 is LNHDA and CDR2 is SQIVND (reference sequence). V was cut by 6 bases and J by 5 bases, with 8 bases left in between. This CDR3 is built from 13 residues. CDR3 in DNA: TGTGCCAGTAGAACAGGAGATAATTCACCCCTCCACTTT. Protein product: CASRTGDNSPLHF.

The rearrangement joins TRBV18 to TRBJ1-4; D is ambiguous. The CDR3 length is 13 residues. V lost 4 bases to trimming and J lost 7 bases, with 10 bases between them. In germline, CDR1 is KGHSH, CDR2 LQKENI. Here the CDR3 DNA reads TGTGCCAGCTCACTACAGAGAAGTGAAAAACTGTTTTTT. Translated: CASSLQRSEKLFF. The whole variable domain, remainder taken from reference TRBV18 and TRBJ1-4, is NAGVMQNPRHLVRRRGQEARLRCSPMKGHSHVYWYRQLPEEGLKFMVYLQKENIIDESGMPKERFSAEFPKEGPSILRIQQVVRGDSAAYFCASSLQRSEKLFFGSGTQLSVL.

The chain couples TRBV4-1 to TRBJ2-6; 15 bases fit TRBD2. The length of the CDR3 is 17 residues. With 9 bases clipped from V and 2 bases from J, the junction kept 5 bases outside the gene matches. CDR1 and CDR2 (germline): MGHRA, YSYEKL. CDR3 region: CASGTSGGSAGANVLTF. For the CDR3, the DNA is TGCGCCAGTGGGACTAGCGGGGGGTCCGCTGGGGCCAACGTCCTGACTTTC.

V gene TRBV5-6 combines with J gene TRBJ1-4, with no clear D. The CDR3 has 15 residues. Germline V gives CDR1 SGHDT, CDR2 YYEEEE. V shed 0 bases and J shed 0 bases, with 6 bases lying between them. CDR3 in DNA: TGTGCCAGCAGCTTGGTTTCGTCAACTAATGAAAAACTGTTTTTT. It specifies CASSLVSSTNEKLFF.

This chain joins TRBV7-2 and TRBJ1-5, with a weak D call TRBD1 (6 bases). The V end was cut by 5 bases, the J end by 6 bases, with 14 bases between. From germline, CDR1 is SGHTA and CDR2 FQGNSA. This CDR3 comprises 14 residues. The CDR3 DNA reads TGTGCCAGCAGCCCACCTCAGGGGAGTCAGCCCCAGCATTTT. Residues: CASSPPQGSQPQHF.

The rearrangement links TRBV16 to TRBJ1-5, with 10 bases that match TRBD1. V lost 3 bases and J lost 6; bases outside the gene matches: 5. Germline loops: CDR1 KGHSY, CDR2 FQNENV. This CDR3 has 15 residues. CDR3 protein: CASSQGQGNSQPQHF. As DNA, the CDR3 is TGTGCCAGCAGCCAGGGACAGGGGAACAGTCAGCCCCAGCATTTT.

This chain links TRBV6-1 with TRBJ1-5; 7 bases are shared with TRBD1. CDR1 and CDR2 (germline): MNHNS, SASEGT. V gave up 4 bases and J gave up 7 bases; unmatched junction bases: 4. This CDR3 region has 13 residues. This CDR3 is CASSGQGDQPQHF. The DNA of the CDR3 is TGTGCCAGCAGTGGACAGGGAGACCAGCCCCAGCATTTT.

The rearrangement uses TRBV6-5 and TRBJ2-6; 8 bases line up with TRBD1. This CDR3 is built from 15 residues. Germline V gene sequence: CDR1 MNHEY, CDR2 SVGAGI. V was clipped by 7 bases and J by 2 bases; unmatched bases: 4. CDR3 sequence reads: CASNKQGAGANVLTF. As DNA, the CDR3 is TGTGCCAGCAACAAACAGGGGGCTGGGGCCAACGTCCTGACTTTC.

Comments on this clone: One junction end does not reproduce the germline sequence, and a read error may be involved. The V and J genes are TRBV7-7 and TRBJ2-3; 7 bases match TRBD2. The V gene's germline CDR1 is SSHAT and CDR2 FNYEAQ (reference sequence). The CDR3 totals 15 residues. The CDR3 protein is CASSLGGGTTDTQYF. Here the CDR3 DNA reads TGTGCTAGCAGCTTGGGCGGGGGAACGACAGATACGCAGTATTTT.

Comment on this clone: The identical CDR3 is also encoded by other nucleotide sequences in the sample. This chain joins TRBV5-6 and TRBJ1-3; D gene uncertain. The CDR3 is 15 amino acids. CDR1 is SGHDT, CDR2 YYEEEE, per germline. The germline V and J ends were trimmed by 3 bases and 0 bases, with 10 bases remaining between them. CDR3 amino acids: CASSYRAYSGNTIYF. CDR3 coding DNA: TGTGCCAGCAGCTACCGAGCCTACTCTGGAAACACCATATATTTT.

The genes are TRBV6-5 and TRBJ1-4; possibly TRBD1 for D (5 bases). V was trimmed by 7 bases and J by 7 bases, leaving 16 bases between them. This CDR3 has 14 amino acids. Germline values: CDR1 MNHEY, CDR2 SVGAGI. CDR3: CASIGQGGSEKLFF. The CDR3 bases are TGTGCCAGCATCGGCCAGGGTGGATCTGAAAAACTGTTTTTT.

The chain has TRBV6-1 and TRBJ2-2; TRBD2 matches 10 bases. Germline V CDR1 and CDR2: MNHNS, SASEGT. The CDR3 totals 15 residues. The J segment lost 0 bases and the V segment lost 8 bases, leaving 3 bases of the junction unmatched. The CDR3 is CASLAGVANTGELFF. In DNA, the CDR3 is TGTGCCAGCCTAGCGGGGGTAGCGAACACCGGGGAGCTGTTTTTT.

The chain couples TRBV5-1 to TRBJ1-1; D unclear. The germline V and J ends were trimmed by 3 bases and 1 base, with 7 bases remaining between them. Looked up from germline, CDR1 is SGHRS and CDR2 is YFSETQ. The CDR3 sequence is 13 residues long. The CDR3 region has the DNA TGCGCCAGCAGCTACACAAGGAACACTGAAGCTTTCTTT. This translates into CASSYTRNTEAFF.

This clone was recorded a few times. Other DNA sequences in the same sample also yield this CDR3. V usage is TRBV2 and J usage is TRBJ1-1, with D maybe TRBD1 (5 bases). V dropped 6 bases and J dropped 5 bases, with 7 bases sitting between them. In germline, CDR1 is SNHLY, CDR2 FYNNEI. The CDR3 is 11 amino acids. CDR3 region: CASREGTEAFF. CDR3 nucleotide sequence: TGTGCCAGCAGGGAGGGGACTGAAGCTTTCTTT.

This clone qualifies as large. V gene TRBV27 combines with J gene TRBJ1-2; D ambiguous. The germline gives CDR1 MNHEY, CDR2 SMNVEV (reference sequence). V was pared by 2 bases and J by 1 base, with 11 bases between. This CDR3 has 15 residues. The CDR3 loop reads CASSLEGGINYGYTF. CDR3 DNA: TGTGCCAGCAGTTTAGAGGGCGGAATTAACTATGGCTACACCTTC.

This chain links TRBV30 with TRBJ2-1, with 15 nucleotides matching TRBD2. CDR1 is GTSNPN and CDR2 is SVGIG in the germline V gene (reference sequence). Trimming took 4 bases from V and 4 from J; bases not matched to a gene: 5. CDR3 length equals 16 residues. CDR3 DNA: TGTGCCTGGACCGGGACTAGCGGGGGGTCTTACAATGAGCAGTTCTTC. Amino acid sequence: CAWTGTSGGSYNEQFF.

V usage is TRBV4-2 and J usage is TRBJ1-2; D uncertain. Germline values: CDR1 LGHNA, CDR2 YNFKEQ. Trimming took off 0 bases at V and 4 bases at J, with 15 bases between the two ends. CDR3 size: 16 residues. In DNA form, the CDR3 reads TGTGCCAGCAGCCAAGAGGGTGGAGGGTGGGGCTATGGCTACACCTTC. This gives the protein CASSQEGGGWGYGYTF.

The gene calls are TRBV6-4 and TRBJ2-1; 9 bases fit TRBD2. The CDR3 consists of 16 residues. CDR1 MRHNA and CDR2 SNTAGT come from the germline V gene. Trimming cost V 4 bases and J 6 bases; bases outside gene matches: 10. The CDR3 DNA sequence: TGTGCCAGCAGTGTTCTTAGCGGGAGTTTCGGCAATGAGCAGTTCTTC. Its translation: CASSVLSGSFGNEQFF.

This clone was seen only once. The chain is built from TRBV27 and TRBJ1-2; the D is unclear. V lost 1 base, J lost 5 bases, and 5 bases lay in between. The CDR3 sequence is 12 residues long. Germline V gene data show CDR1 as MNHEY and CDR2 as SMNVEV (reference sequence). The CDR3 reads CASSLYGYGYTF. In DNA, the CDR3 is TGTGCCAGCAGTTTATACGGATATGGCTACACCTTC.

This clone was counted a few times. V is TRBV2 and J is TRBJ1-5, with 11 bases identical to TRBD1. The CDR3 runs to 17 residues. J was trimmed by 5 bases and V by 6 bases; bases with no gene match: 12. Germline V CDR1 and CDR2: SNHLY, FYNNEI. CDR3 sequence reads: CASSSHEGQGVDQPQHF. CDR3 nucleotides: TGTGCCAGCAGCAGCCATGAGGGACAGGGGGTTGATCAGCCCCAGCATTTT.